Following are 8 T cell receptor beta chains from one sample sequenced in a study of blood T cell repertoires in COVID-19. Method: immunoSEQ multiplex PCR; TCRdb's copy keeps in-frame clones and lacks some. The table shows about 200,000 clones, with 87% occurring only once. Sequencing was performed on PBMCs or T cells enriched from blood (not recorded which). These receptors all come from a woman younger than 45 who had recovered from COVID-19.

The gene calls are TRBV18 and TRBJ1-2, with 7 positions matching TRBD1. This CDR3 region has 15 residues. Germline CDR1 KGHSH, CDR2 LQKENI. The V and J ends lost 5 bases and 1 base, in that order; junction bases with no gene match: 7. This chain's CDR3 is CASSANRDSNYGYTF. The CDR3 DNA reads as TGTGCCAGCTCAGCCAACCGGGACAGTAACTATGGCTACACCTTC. The variable domain in full, completed from reference TRBV18 and TRBJ1-2, reads NAGVMQNPRHLVRRRGQEARLRCSPMKGHSHVYWYRQLPEEGLKFMVYLQKENIIDESGMPKERFSAEFPKEGPSILRIQQVVRGDSAAYFCASSANRDSNYGYTFGSGTRLTVV.

This chain uses TRBV19 with TRBJ1-2; possible D gene TRBD1, 5 bases. Germline values: CDR1 LNHDA, CDR2 SQIVND (reference sequence). The germline V and J ends were trimmed by 1 base and 8 bases, with 11 bases remaining between them. CDR3 size: 13 residues. The CDR3 bases are TGTGCCAGTAGTATAGGGGGGGTTGTCGGCTACACCTTC. It translates to CASSIGGVVGYTF.

The chain couples TRBV27 to TRBJ1-2; 7 nucleotides agree with TRBD1. The CDR3 extends over 13 amino acids. Germline loops: CDR1 MNHEY, CDR2 SMNVEV (reference sequence). J lost 8 bases, V lost 4 bases, and 7 bases had no gene match. The CDR3 loop is CASSYVQGHGYTF. The CDR3 coding sequence is TGTGCCAGCAGTTATGTACAGGGGCACGGCTACACCTTC.

The V call is TRBV9, the J call TRBJ2-2; TRBD2 matches 8 bases. Germline lookup yields CDR1 SGDLS and CDR2 YYNGEE. The CDR3 has 16 residues. Trimming at V came to 6 bases and at J to 2 bases, leaving 9 bases not matched to a gene. CDR3 in amino acids: CASKTSVGRNTGELFF. The DNA for the CDR3 is TGTGCCAGCAAGACTAGCGTGGGAAGAAACACCGGGGAGCTGTTTTTT.

This chain links TRBV6-4 with TRBJ2-3, with TRBD1 as a possible D gene (6 bases). This CDR3 contains 14 residues. Germline-derived CDR1 and CDR2 are MRHNA and SNTAGT. V was trimmed by 6 bases and J by 4 bases, leaving 14 bases between them. The CDR3 region has the DNA TGTGCCAGCAGAGCACAGGGTTCATCAGATACGCAGTATTTT. This translates into CASRAQGSSDTQYF.

This clone came up a few times. The CDR3 here is CASSGSGSKSVRRDTEAFF. For the CDR3, the DNA is TGCGCCAGCAGCGGATCAGGGTCCAAGTCCGTAAGGAGAGACACTGAAGCTTTCTTT. The chain is built from TRBV5-1 and TRBJ1-1; tentatively, D is TRBD1 (5 bases). Looked up from germline, CDR1 is SGHRS and CDR2 is YFSETQ. The CDR3 is 19 amino acids. V lost 4 bases and J 3 bases, leaving 28 bases between the germline ends.

This chain connects TRBV11-3 to TRBJ1-1; perhaps TRBD1 as D (6 bases). The CDR3 runs to 11 residues. The V and J ends lost 6 bases and 12 bases respectively, with 14 bases between them. CDR1 and CDR2 (germline): SGHNT, YENEEA. CDR3 in amino acids: CASRSTGNPFF. CDR3 in DNA: TGTGCCAGCAGATCGACAGGAAATCCTTTCTTT.

The genes are TRBV27 and TRBJ2-5; D is unclear. With 3 bases removed from V and 0 bases from J, the gap between germline ends came to 8 bases. CDR3 length: 14 residues. Germline lookup yields CDR1 MNHEY and CDR2 SMNVEV (reference sequence). The CDR3 reads CASSFSANQETQYF. DNA of the CDR3: TGTGCCAGCAGTTTCTCAGCGAACCAAGAGACCCAGTACTTC.